This paragraph covers one T cell receptor beta chain sequence. This sample was taken from a study of technical replicates of blood from several donors. The CDR3 spans 15 residues. The J segment lost 5 bases and the V segment lost 0 bases, leaving 6 bases of the junction unmatched. Germline CDR1 is SGHRS and CDR2 is YFSETQ. The data were produced by immunoSEQ multiplex PCR, yet TCRdb's version contains in-frame clones alone and is incomplete. The sample yields about 68,000 clones, under 98% seen once. Sequenced: T cells isolated from PBMCs. The chain uses TRBV5-1 and TRBJ2-3; 7 bases are a match to TRBD2. The TCR was taken from a human donor in good health. CDR3 sequence: CASSLGRGGGDTQYF. CDR3 sequence (DNA): TGCGCCAGCAGCTTGGGCCGGGGCGGGGGAGATACGCAGTATTTT.